This T cell receptor (beta chain) was identified during a study of CD8 T cells in Susac syndrome. Findings of the study overall: No clonal expansion appeared among CD4+ T cells in Susac patients. The number of individuals included in the study's TCR sequencing and HLA analysis was acknowledged as relatively small.

RNA, at roughly 0.5 to 1 ug, was reverse transcribed with random hexamers. MiXCR, applied by TCRdb to the immunoSEQ multiplex PCR reads, yields one record per CDR3 protein. The table lists around 200,000 distinct CDR3 sequences, 85% to 95% of them singletons. Concerning this clonotype: Its specificity is not known.

CDR3 length equals 14 residues. Germline V CDR1 and CDR2: KGHSH, LQKENI. The V end was cut by 4 bases, the J end by 6 bases, with 15 bases between. Sequencing of TCR beta drew on CD8+ and CD4+ T cells from blood. The CD8+ and CD4+ T cells were negatively isolated, with the TEMRA cells enriched by FACS. The gene calls are TRBV18 and TRBJ1-1, with D possibly TRBD1 on 5 matching bases. Sequenced sample: CD4+ T cells from PBMCs. The clonotype originates from a human donor with Susac syndrome. The CDR3 here is CASSLEIQGSEAFF. CDR3 in DNA: TGTGCCAGCTCACTCGAAATTCAGGGCTCTGAAGCTTTCTTT.